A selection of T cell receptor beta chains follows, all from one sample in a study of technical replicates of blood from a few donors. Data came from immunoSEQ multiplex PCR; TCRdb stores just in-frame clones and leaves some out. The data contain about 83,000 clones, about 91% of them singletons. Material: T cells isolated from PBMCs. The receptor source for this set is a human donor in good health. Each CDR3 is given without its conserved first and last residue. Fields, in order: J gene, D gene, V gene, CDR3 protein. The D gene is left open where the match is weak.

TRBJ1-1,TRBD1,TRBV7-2,ASTLQGIYTEAF
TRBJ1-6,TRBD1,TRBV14,ASERTGTPPLH
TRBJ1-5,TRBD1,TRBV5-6,ASSSRQGALGNQPQH
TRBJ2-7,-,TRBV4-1,ASSPRQAYEQY
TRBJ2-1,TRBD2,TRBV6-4,ASSDTRGSGISGEQF
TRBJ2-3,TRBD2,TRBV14,ASSQSYRTSVTDTQY
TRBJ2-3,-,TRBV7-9,ASSLMLAETDTQY
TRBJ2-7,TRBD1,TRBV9,ASSAGGGPYEQY
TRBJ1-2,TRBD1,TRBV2,ASSDRDRAVYT
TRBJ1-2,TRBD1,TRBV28,ASSLGLGQGFRGYT
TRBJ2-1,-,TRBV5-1,ASSGLQVSNNEQF
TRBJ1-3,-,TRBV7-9,ASSFFTGNTIY
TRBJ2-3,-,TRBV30,AWSVWDSGHTQY
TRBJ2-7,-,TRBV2,ASSVSYEQY
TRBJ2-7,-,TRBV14,ASSRLHQWGPFNEQY
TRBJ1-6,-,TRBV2,ASRLTGFGNSPLH
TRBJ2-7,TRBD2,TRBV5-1,ASGGGIGAYEQY
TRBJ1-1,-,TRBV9,ASSLSGWPEAF
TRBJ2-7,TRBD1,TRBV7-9,ASSRQGTYEQY
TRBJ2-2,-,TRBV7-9,ASRPAVNTGELF
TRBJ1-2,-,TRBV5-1,ASSLGASGYYGYT
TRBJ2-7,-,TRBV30,AWSGRGTSYEQY
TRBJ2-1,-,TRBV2,ASTRRVSSYNEQF
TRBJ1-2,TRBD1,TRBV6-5,ASSYSPGQGMYGYT
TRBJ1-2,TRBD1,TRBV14,ASRPGGLYNYGYT
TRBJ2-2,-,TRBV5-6,ASSWLDAWVNTGELF
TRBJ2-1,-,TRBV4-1,ASSQFVGGVTSYNEQF
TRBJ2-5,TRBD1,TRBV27,ASSLWTGGETQY
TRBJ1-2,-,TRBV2,ASSDGSPGYT
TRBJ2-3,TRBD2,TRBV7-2,ASSAGLAGSTDTQY
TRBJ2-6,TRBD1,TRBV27,ASSHGDSSGANVLT
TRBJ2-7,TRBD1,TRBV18,ASSPKGWTGLYEQY
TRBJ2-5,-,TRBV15,ATSSRRDGGETQY
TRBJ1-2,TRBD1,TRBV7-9,ASSPGQGNYGYT
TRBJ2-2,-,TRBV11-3,ASSLGQHNTGELF
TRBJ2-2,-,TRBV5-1,ASSLTGLNTGELF
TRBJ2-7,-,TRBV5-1,ASSLGGGGLSYEQY
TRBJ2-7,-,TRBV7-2,ASSLDPSSYEQY
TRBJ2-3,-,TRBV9,ASSVELLTDTQY
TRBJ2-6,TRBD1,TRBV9,ASSVRDRDLAGANVLT
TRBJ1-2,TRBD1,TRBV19,ASRSPTPQGAQGYGYT
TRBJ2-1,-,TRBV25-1,ASSEYIYEQF
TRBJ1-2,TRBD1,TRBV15,ATSITGTGGYNYGYT
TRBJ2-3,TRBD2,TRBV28,ASRSGGPPTDTQY
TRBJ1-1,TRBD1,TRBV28,ASSLQGGGNTEAF
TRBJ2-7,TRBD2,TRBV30,AWSGGVSSYEQY